This TCR beta chain was sequenced in a study of post-analysis software for immune sequencing data. Study context: Multiple sclerosis in the patients followed relapsing-remitting, secondary progressive and progressive-relapsing courses. General study results and limits: Normalized Chao1 diversity was significantly lower in multiple sclerosis patients than in controls. TRBV5-6, TRBV5-1 and TRBV20-1 were among several TRBV segments more frequent in patients than controls. Pronounced co-clustering by F measure was evident among identically batched samples.

Notes on this clonotype: Antigen unknown.

Germline V gives CDR1 SGHTA, CDR2 FQGTGA. V trimming: 4 bases; J trimming: 8 bases; junction bases outside the gene matches: 10. The CDR3 covers 16 residues. Libraries were made from TCR beta cDNA, and they carried unique molecular identifiers. T cells numbering 1 to 10 million yielded some 480,000 cDNA molecules. One entry per CDR3 protein, called by TCRdb with MiXCR from the PCR reads. The repertoire holds approximately 260,000 distinct CDR3 sequences, less than 40% seen once, with under 5% in the top ten. The receptor was isolated from a girl between 10 and 17 years old with multiple sclerosis. V and J are TRBV7-3 and TRBJ2-1; the match to TRBD2 covers 11 bases. Material: blood. The CDR3 sequence is CASSSVAGGPRDEQFF. As DNA, the CDR3 is TGTGCCAGCAGCTCCGTAGCGGGAGGGCCTCGGGATGAGCAGTTCTTC.